Sample share makes the clone carrying this T cell receptor (beta chain) medium-sized. Its target is not known. This CDR3 spans 16 amino acids. After removal of 5 bases from V and 1 base from J, the junction contained 8 bases not matched to a gene. CDR1 is MDHEN, CDR2 SYDVKM, per germline. The data are from a study of circulating CD8 cells and anti-PD-1 response in melanoma. Study-level points and caveats: Diversity ranked highest in DNEG and lowest in TIGIT subsets.

From live CD3+CD8+TCRalphabeta+ cells, four PD-1 and/or TIGIT subsets were sorted. TCR libraries were prepared from about 16 ng of total RNA with the QIAseq Immune Repertoire TCR panel. TCRdb re-called the reads with MiXCR, one entry per CDR3 protein. The table has around 340 distinct CDR3 sequences, around 10% seen once. The sample in question was CD8+ T cells from PBMCs, obtained at baseline or after one month of anti-PD-1 therapy (not recorded which). This receptor was taken from a human donor with melanoma. The chain links TRBV28 to TRBJ2-7, with TRBD2 matching 10 bases. Written as DNA, the CDR3 is TGTGCCAGCAGTCCCTTGACTAGCGGGCTTTCCTACGAGCAGTACTTC. Encoded protein: CASSPLTSGLSYEQYF.